This TCR beta chain was profiled in a study of Ad26.COV2.S vaccination and SARS-CoV-2 variants. Here immunoSEQ multiplex PCR was the method, and the copy in TCRdb shows in-frame clones only, minus some. The table lists about 680,000 clones, roughly 90% of them singletons, with roughly 1.5% in the top ten. This CDR3 region has 15 residues. The germline V gene has CDR1 MNHEY and CDR2 SVGAGI. V lost 2 bases, J lost 5 bases, and 10 bases lay in between. Study results and caveats: Considerable breadth of spike-specific CD8+ and CD4+ T cell responses has reportedly been documented following vaccination. Vaccine and placebo groups showed comparable non-spike TCR breadth.

In the case of this clone: Its antigen remains unknown.

Described treatment: about 20 received Ad26.COV2.S at low or high dose, single or two shots; 5 received placebo; per-sample allocation not given. Sampling occurred on day 63 after the first vaccine or placebo injection. J is TRBJ1-6 and V is TRBV6-5; D not resolved. The clonotype was recovered from a person aged 18-65 years who received the Ad26.COV2.S COVID-19 vaccine or a placebo. The sample in question was peripheral blood, obtained in a trial of Ad26.COV2.S vaccine versus placebo. The CDR3 sequence: CASSYSGTNNSPLHF. The DNA for the CDR3 is TGTGCCAGCAGTTACAGCGGAACTAATAATTCACCCCTCCACTTT.